The rows below give T cell receptor beta chains drawn from one sample of a study of blood T cell repertoires in COVID-19. Sequencing used immunoSEQ multiplex PCR; TCRdb keeps in-frame clones, though not all of them. The repertoire holds around 170,000 clones, with 80% as singletons. The material sequenced was peripheral blood. These receptors were collected from a man aged 70 or older with active or convalescent COVID-19. Both conserved end residues are part of each CDR3. The D gene is left open where the match is weak. The size of a clone is reported for some rows only, either as once, few or many, or as a class for expanded clones.

. TRBJ1-3 TRBV5-1 TRBD1 CASSSTGVAGNTIYF TGCGCCAGCAGCTCCACAGGGGTTGCTGGAAACACCATATATTTT
. TRBJ1-5 TRBV20-1 . CSASSTPNQPQHF TGCAGTGCTAGTTCTACCCCCAATCAGCCCCAGCATTTT
. TRBJ2-2 TRBV5-1 TRBD2 CASSFPGTSGGTDTGELFF TGCGCCAGCAGCTTCCCAGGGACTAGCGGGGGAACCGACACCGGGGAGCTGTTTTTT
. TRBJ2-4 TRBV7-2 TRBD1 CASSLPGQGGVPIQYF TGTGCCAGCAGCTTACCGGGACAGGGAGGTGTCCCCATTCAGTACTTC
. TRBJ2-7 TRBV18 TRBD2 CASLRTSGSEQYF TGTGCCAGCCTTCGGACTAGCGGGAGCGAGCAGTACTTC
few TRBJ1-2 TRBV24-1 . CATSDGESGYTF TGTGCCACCAGTGATGGGGAGTCGGGCTACACCTTC
. TRBJ2-3 TRBV19 . CASSRGQTYTDTQYF TGTGCCAGTAGCCGCGGGCAGACCTACACAGATACGCAGTATTTT
once TRBJ1-2 TRBV7-6 . CASSLARRANGYTF TGTGCCAGCAGCTTAGCGCGGAGGGCAAATGGCTACACCTTC
. TRBJ2-7 TRBV7-2 TRBD2 CASSFSGTGSRQTF TGTGCCAGCAGCTTTAGCGGGACCGGATCCAGGCAGACCTTC
. TRBJ2-2 TRBV14 . CASSTDLTGELFF TGTGCCAGCAGTACAGATCTCACCGGGGAGCTGTTTTTT
. TRBJ1-5 TRBV5-6 . CASSLGEGVQHF TGTGCCAGCAGCTTGGGGGAGGGTGTCCAGCATTTT
. TRBJ2-5 TRBV5-1 TRBD1 CASSLQGARETQYF TGCGCCAGCAGCTTACAGGGGGCGAGGGAGACCCAGTACTTC
. TRBJ1-3 TRBV9 . CASSVGGAGLNTIYF TGTGCCAGCAGCGTTGGAGGGGCAGGTCTCAACACCATATATTTT
. TRBJ2-3 TRBV24-1 TRBD1 CATSDPGTGSTDTQYF TGTGCCACCAGCGACCCCGGGACAGGGAGCACAGATACGCAGTATTTT
. TRBJ2-7 TRBV6-5 TRBD1 CASSPPGDRYEQYF TGTGCCAGCAGTCCCCCGGGGGACAGGTACGAGCAGTACTTC
. TRBJ2-7 TRBV27 TRBD1 CASSFLATGEYEQYF TGTGCCAGCAGTTTTCTCGCGACAGGGGAGTACGAGCAGTACTTC
. TRBJ1-1 TRBV19 TRBD1 CASSTWDRGRTEAFF TGTGCCAGTAGTACCTGGGACAGGGGGCGGACTGAAGCTTTCTTT
once TRBJ2-2 TRBV3-1/TRBV3-2 . CASSPPGSHTGELFF TGTGCCAGCAGTCCTCCGGGATCCCACACCGGGGAGCTGTTTTTT
. TRBJ2-5 TRBV9 . CASSVGGGAGETQYF TGTGCCAGCAGCGTAGGAGGGGGGGCTGGGGAGACCCAGTACTTC
. TRBJ1-2 TRBV4-3 . CASSQGPGNMRGYTF TGCGCCAGCAGCCAAGGACCGGGGAATATGCGGGGCTACACCTTC
. TRBJ2-2 TRBV18 . CASSARGSANTGELFF TGTGCCAGCTCTGCCCGCGGATCCGCGAACACCGGGGAGCTGTTTTTT
. TRBJ2-1 TRBV27 . CASSFDSSSYNEQFF TGTGCCAGCAGTTTCGACTCGAGCTCCTACAATGAGCAGTTCTTC
. TRBJ2-3 TRBV30 . CAWSVPPGTQYF TGTGCCTGGAGCGTTCCCCCCGGTACGCAGTATTTT
. TRBJ2-5 TRBV5-4 TRBD2 CASSLNTGGETQYF TGTGCCAGCAGCTTGAATACGGGAGGGGAGACCCAGTACTTC